The entry that follows covers one T cell receptor beta chain sequence. J lost 3 bases, V lost 2 bases, and 11 bases had no gene match. The CDR3 extends over 18 amino acids. Germline V gene lookup returns CDR1 SGHRS and CDR2 YFSETQ. The source of the sample is a study of shared T cell receptors in the human thymus. Assay: immunoSEQ multiplex PCR; the TCRdb copy retains only in-frame clones and omits some. Of more than 550,000 clones listed, 80% to 90% are singletons. These data were likewise used in another study, on human thymus T cells.

This clonotype originated in a boy less than two years old with a congenital heart defect. The chain is built from TRBV5-1 and TRBJ1-2; 12 bases are shared with TRBD1. Sequenced sample: thymocytes. The CDR3 nucleotides are TGCGCCAGCAGCTTTACCCCCGGGACAGGGGGCTCGGACTATGGCTACACCTTC. Residues: CASSFTPGTGGSDYGYTF.